This T cell receptor (beta chain) was retrieved from a study of blood T cells in healthy people across ages. Points from the study as a whole: Long-lived donors exceeded aged donors in naive CD4+ cells and diversity.

A word on this clonotype: Antigen unknown.

Germline CDR1 is LNHNV and CDR2 is YYDKDF (reference sequence). Trimming shortened V by 4 bases and J by 5 bases, and 11 bases separated the two germline ends. CDR3 length equals 13 residues. Next came a second PCR, run for roughly 7 to 12 cycles, which used a sample-barcoded 5' primer along with a J-beta primer mix. TCRdb used MiXCR to reprocess the 5' RACE reads, holding one entry per CDR3 protein. The profile shows some 930,000 distinct CDR3 sequences, 25% to 35% of them singletons. The same specimen was also included in a second study, on T cells of mothers and their children. From that paper: The overlap seen between related mothers and children slightly exceeded that of unrelated pairs, though not significantly.

The V gene is TRBV15, the J gene TRBJ1-1; D not resolved. This TCR derives from a woman aged 40 to 50 in good health. The sample consisted of blood. The DNA of the CDR3 is TGTGCCACCAGCACTCCACCGGGGACTGAAGCTTTCTTT. Its protein product is CATSTPPGTEAFF.